The present T cell receptor (beta chain) was sequenced within a study of tumor-infiltrating lymphocytes in localized non-small cell lung cancer listed by TCRdb under 2021. About the study as a whole: Patients whose samples were collected after neoadjuvant chemotherapy, as well as both smokers and never-smokers and several histologies, were included in the cohort. A total of over 45 patients were included in the paired tumor versus uninvolved lung comparison of immunoSEQ T-cell fraction. The same patients underwent several integrated assays, with TCR sequencing performed together with flow cytometry, multiplex immunofluorescence, RNA-seq, exome sequencing and proteomics. In total, the ICON cohort consisted of fewer than 190 surgical patients with localized non-small cell lung cancer who had their tumors resected. Each patient contributed resected tumor tissue and uninvolved lung tissue from the same patient, described as non-adjacent to the tumor.

ICON enrollment began in early 2016, and the last patient was enrolled in late 2018. A subcohort of some 75 patients provided fresh tumor and matched uninvolved tissue for in-depth immune analyses, with TCR sequencing among those analyses. DNA for TCR sequencing was isolated from bulk tissue, and no cell sorting was done. TCR sequencing with the immunoSEQ assay provided the T-cell fraction in tumor and uninvolved lung tissue. As for the original processing: For survival analysis, patients were split into high (upper tertile) and low (lower two tertiles) T-cell fraction groups and compared by log-rank test. A signed-rank test was used to test differences in T-cell fraction between paired tumor and uninvolved lung samples. TCRdb took this table from immuneACCESS and kept in-frame rearrangements with V and J called. Such tables lack part of the clones; where checked against another copy, unresolved V genes explain under half of the gap, and the rest is unexplained. V and J calls and clone size are given by that table; D and trimming were obtained from the DNA. The sample includes roughly 7,200 clones, with roughly 74% observed a single time. In total, the top ten clones hold around 13% of the sample.

Comment on this clone: Its cognate antigen has yet to be identified. No clone much larger than this one lies a single base away; base qualities are absent. Other DNA sequences within the sample encode an identical CDR3.

What the study reported, not specific to this receptor: Tumor T-cell fraction from TCR sequencing was not associated with recurrence-free survival (p = 0.61). Assay coverage differed among patients according to how much tissue was available, so only a subset of the cohort had TCR sequencing. No difference in TCR-derived T-cell fraction was observed between the flow cytometry-defined immunotypes IM1 (good prognosis) and IM2 (poor prognosis). Because different assays used different pieces of the same tissue, intratumor heterogeneity could not be separated from technical variation. TCRbeta sequencing supported higher T cell infiltration in tumors than in uninvolved lung tissue, consistent with immunofluorescence CD3 counts.

The CDR3 sequence holds 12 residues, the cysteine and phenylalanine included. CDR3 DNA is the only sequence kept; it has 36 bases, read in frame from the first base. Reading the germline V gene (reference sequence) gives CDR1 GTSNPN and CDR2 SVGIG. Trimming costs V 0 bases and J 6 bases, and their ends lie 6 bases apart. The TCR originated in a human donor with non-small cell lung cancer. The sequencing sample was made of lung tumor tissue. The chain was built from TRBV30 and TRBJ2-1; the D gene is not confidently resolved. The CDR3 here reads CAWSVRGNEQFF. The DNA sequence is given as TGTGCCTGGAGTGTACGAGGCAATGAGCAGTTCTTC.